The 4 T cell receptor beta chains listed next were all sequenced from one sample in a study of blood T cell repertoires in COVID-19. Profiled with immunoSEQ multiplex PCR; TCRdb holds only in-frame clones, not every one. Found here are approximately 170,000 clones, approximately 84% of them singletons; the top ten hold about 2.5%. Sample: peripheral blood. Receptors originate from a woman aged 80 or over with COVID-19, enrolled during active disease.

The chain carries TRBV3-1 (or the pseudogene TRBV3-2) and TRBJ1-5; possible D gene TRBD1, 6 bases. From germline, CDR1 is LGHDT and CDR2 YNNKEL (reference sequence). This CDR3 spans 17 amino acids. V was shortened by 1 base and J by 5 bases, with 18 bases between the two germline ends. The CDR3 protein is CASSQGQALGAYQPQHF. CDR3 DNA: TGTGCCAGCAGCCAAGGACAGGCCCTGGGGGCCTATCAGCCCCAGCATTTT.

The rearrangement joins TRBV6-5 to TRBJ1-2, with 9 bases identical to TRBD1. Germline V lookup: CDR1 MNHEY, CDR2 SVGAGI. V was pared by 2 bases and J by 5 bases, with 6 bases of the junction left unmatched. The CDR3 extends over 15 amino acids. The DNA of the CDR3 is TGTGCCAGCAGTTACGTGGGACAGGGATCTTATGGCTACACCTTC. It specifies CASSYVGQGSYGYTF.

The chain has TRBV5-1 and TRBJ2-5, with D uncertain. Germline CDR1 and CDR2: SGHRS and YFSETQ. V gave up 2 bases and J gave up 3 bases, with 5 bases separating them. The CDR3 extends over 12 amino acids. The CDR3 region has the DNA TGCGCCAGCAGCTTCGAGGAAGAGACCCAGTACTTC. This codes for CASSFEEETQYF.

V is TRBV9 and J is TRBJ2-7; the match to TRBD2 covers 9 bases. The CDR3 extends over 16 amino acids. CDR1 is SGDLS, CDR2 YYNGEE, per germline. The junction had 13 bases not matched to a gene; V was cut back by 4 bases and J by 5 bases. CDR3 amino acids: CASSPLGISGGNEQYF. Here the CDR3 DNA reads TGTGCCAGCAGCCCACTAGGGATTAGCGGGGGTAACGAGCAGTACTTC.